This T cell receptor beta chain originates from a study of control samples from healthy donors and cancer patients. Sequencing was performed with immunoSEQ multiplex PCR; in TCRdb, only in-frame clones are kept and a portion is missing. In the table there are 150,000 to 200,000 clones, over 85% of which are singletons. V was shortened by 2 bases and J by 1 base, with 18 bases between the two germline ends. The CDR3 extends over 18 amino acids. Germline V gene lookup returns CDR1 SGHTA and CDR2 FQGNSA. This receptor was taken from a woman in her thirties or forties in good health. Sequenced material: blood. The genes are TRBV7-2 and TRBJ1-3; D is ambiguous. The CDR3 spells CASSLYMEGAGSGNTIYF. The CDR3 DNA is TGTGCCAGCAGCTTATATATGGAGGGAGCGGGATCTGGAAACACCATATATTTT.